Sequencing of this T cell receptor (beta chain) was carried out in a study of blood T cells in healthy people across ages. Using a J-beta primer mix together with a sample-barcoded 5' primer, a second PCR was run for about 7 to 12 cycles. Per-sample output comprised a minimum of 2.5 million paired-end reads containing CDR3. Each CDR3 protein is one row after TCRdb ran MiXCR on the 5' RACE reads. This sample has approximately 1.5 million distinct CDR3 sequences; less than 45% occur once, and the top ten carry around 4%. There are 17 residues in the CDR3. Germline CDR1 is LGHDT and CDR2 is YNNKEL (reference sequence). The J segment lost 0 bases and the V segment lost 4 bases, leaving 4 bases of the junction unmatched. General observations from the study: Observed TCR beta diversity showed a strong correlation with the percentage of naive T cells as measured by flow cytometry.

This clonotype was detected a few times. Its cognate antigen is unknown. The rearrangement uses TRBV3-1 and TRBJ2-4; 12 bases map to TRBD2. The sequencing input was blood. This sequence originates from a woman aged 18-29 years in good health. The CDR3 coding sequence is TGTGCCAGCAGCCCAACTAGCGGGAGGATAGCCAAAAACATTCAGTACTTC. This encodes CASSPTSGRIAKNIQYF.